This passage covers 12 T cell receptor beta chains from one sample sequenced in a study of T-cell reconstitution after alpha-beta-depleted transplantation in children. A TCRbeta library incorporating unique molecular identifiers was prepared. TCRdb fed the PCR reads into MiXCR, producing one record per CDR3 protein. The sample contains around 500,000 distinct CDR3 sequences, 23% of which appear only once. The sequenced sample was PBMCs, mostly from graft donor cells, obtained 360 days after TCRalphabeta/CD19-depleted stem cell transplant. Source of these receptors: a boy younger than two who had a stem cell transplant for acute myeloid leukemia, so the T cells may come from the graft donor.

The chain joins TRBV25-1 to TRBJ2-1; D is perhaps TRBD1 or TRBD2 (6 bases each). The CDR3 is 16 amino acids. Trimming shortened V by 8 bases and J by 4 bases, and 21 bases separated the two germline ends. Germline V gene sequence: CDR1 MGHDK, CDR2 SYGVNS. The CDR3 coding sequence is TGTGCCAGCTCCCCCGATTCGGGGGCAAGATACAATGAGCAGTTCTTC. Protein: CASSPDSGARYNEQFF.

There are many counts of this clonotype. The CDR3, as DNA: TGCAGTGCTAGGGATCAGGGCTTGGGACGGAATCAGCCCCAGCATTTT. Translating gives CSARDQGLGRNQPQHF. The chain uses TRBV20-1 and TRBJ1-5, with TRBD1 as a possible D gene (5 bases). V lost 3 bases to trimming and J lost 4 bases, with 19 bases between them. CDR3 length: 16 residues. CDR1 and CDR2 (germline): DFQATT, SNEGSKA (reference sequence).

The chain couples TRBV4-3 to TRBJ2-5; no clear D gene. Trimming pared 0 bases from V and 1 base from J, leaving 9 bases between. The CDR3 has 15 residues. The germline CDR1 and CDR2 sequences are LGHNA and YSLEER. CDR3 DNA sequence: TGCGCCAGCAGCCAAGAATTAGGGTTCCAAGAGACCCAGTACTTC. Its protein product is CASSQELGFQETQYF.

The chain employs TRBV24-1 and TRBJ2-1, with 9 bases fitting TRBD1. J gave up 4 bases and V 4 bases, and 22 bases lay outside the gene matches. The CDR3 covers 21 residues. Germline V lookup: CDR1 KGHDR, CDR2 SFDVKD. CDR3: CATSESRTGERTWGLYNEQFF. DNA of the CDR3: TGTGCCACCAGTGAGAGTAGGACAGGGGAGCGTACTTGGGGCCTTTACAATGAGCAGTTCTTC.

In this sample, this clonotype turned up many times. CDR3 region: CATSDDRDRVRIFRIEQYF. In DNA form, the CDR3 reads TGTGCCACCAGTGATGACCGGGACAGGGTTCGAATTTTTAGGATCGAGCAGTACTTC. This chain links TRBV24-1 with TRBJ2-7; 9 bases line up with TRBD1. The CDR3 consists of 19 residues. Germline CDR1 and CDR2: KGHDR and SFDVKD. V was pared by 3 bases and J by 6 bases, with 20 bases of the junction left unmatched.

V gene TRBV9 combines with J gene TRBJ2-6; TRBD2 matches 7 bases. Germline assignment: CDR1 SGDLS and CDR2 YYNGEE. After removal of 4 bases from V and 1 base from J, the junction contained 11 bases not matched to a gene. The CDR3 runs 18 residues. Written as DNA, the CDR3 is TGTGCCAGCAGCTTCGGGGGGTACTCAGGGTCTGGGGCCAACGTCCTGACTTTC. Its translation: CASSFGGYSGSGANVLTF.

The CDR3 loop is CSASQIYNEQFF. CDR3 DNA: TGCAGTGCTAGTCAGATCTACAATGAGCAGTTCTTC. The chain joins TRBV20-1 to TRBJ2-1; no reliable D call. V was shortened by 3 bases and J by 3 bases, with 6 bases between the two germline ends. Germline-derived CDR1 and CDR2 are DFQATT and SNEGSKA (reference sequence). The CDR3 is 12 amino acids.

V is TRBV29-1 and J is TRBJ1-5; D is perhaps TRBD1 (6 bases). There are 13 residues in the CDR3. Germline V CDR1 and CDR2: SQVTM, ANQGSEA. The V gene lost 2 bases and the J gene lost 2 bases, with 7 bases spanning the gap. The CDR3 nucleotides read TGCAGCGTTGAATCAGGGGGCAATCAGCCCCAGCATTTT. Protein: CSVESGGNQPQHF.

V gene TRBV1 combines with J gene TRBJ2-1; TRBD1 is the table's D call, not checked against the DNA. TRBV1 is a pseudogene locus. The CDR3 totals 15 residues. The CDR3, as DNA: TGCTTTGCCCCCGGCGGCGGGGGAAGCTACAATGAGCAGTTCTTC. Translated, it gives CFAPGGGGSYNEQFF.

The chain has TRBV6-5 and TRBJ2-3; 11 bases are a match to TRBD2. The CDR3 spans 17 residues. In germline, CDR1 is MNHEY, CDR2 SVGAGI. The ends lost 3 bases at V and 2 bases at J; junction bases unmatched: 7. CDR3 sequence: CASSYKTSGADTDTQYF. DNA for the CDR3: TGTGCCAGCAGTTATAAGACTAGCGGGGCGGACACAGATACGCAGTATTTT.

This clonotype came up a few times. V gene TRBV12-3 or TRBV12-4 combines with J gene TRBJ2-2; 10 bases map to TRBD2. Trimming cost V 0 bases and J 2 bases; bases outside gene matches: 3. This CDR3 is built from 17 residues. The CDR3 loop reads CASSLARTSGNTGELFF. Here the CDR3 DNA reads TGTGCCAGCAGTTTAGCCAGGACTAGCGGAAACACCGGGGAGCTGTTTTTT.

Written as DNA, the CDR3 is TGCAGTGCTTCGGACAGGAAGGGATTGAGTCAGCCCCAGCATTTT. Its protein product is CSASDRKGLSQPQHF. The chain is built from TRBV20-1 and TRBJ1-5, with 7 bases identical to TRBD1. V was clipped by 5 bases and J by 6 bases; unmatched bases: 13. CDR3 length: 15 amino acids. Germline V gene lookup returns CDR1 DFQATT and CDR2 SNEGSKA (reference sequence).